The clone carrying this T cell receptor beta chain was observed once. TCRdb's table, derived via immunoSEQ multiplex PCR, lists solely in-frame clones and lacks some. The data contain 150,000 to 200,000 clones, around 86% of them seen just once; the ten biggest clones take up under 30%. The entry originates in a study of blood T cell repertoires in COVID-19. The V gene lost 4 bases and the J gene lost 7 bases, with 13 bases spanning the gap. In germline, CDR1 is SQVTM, CDR2 ANQGSEA. The CDR3 is made up of 13 amino acids. Source material: PBMCs or T cells enriched from blood (not recorded which). This TCR was recovered from a woman aged 40 to 50 in a cohort exposed to, infected with or recovered from COVID-19 (not recorded which). The rearrangement uses TRBV29-1 and TRBJ1-4, with D possibly TRBD1 on 5 matching bases. The CDR3 DNA reads as TGCAGCGTTGGATTCGGGGGAGGTGAAAAACTGTTTTTT. This sequence encodes CSVGFGGGEKLFF.